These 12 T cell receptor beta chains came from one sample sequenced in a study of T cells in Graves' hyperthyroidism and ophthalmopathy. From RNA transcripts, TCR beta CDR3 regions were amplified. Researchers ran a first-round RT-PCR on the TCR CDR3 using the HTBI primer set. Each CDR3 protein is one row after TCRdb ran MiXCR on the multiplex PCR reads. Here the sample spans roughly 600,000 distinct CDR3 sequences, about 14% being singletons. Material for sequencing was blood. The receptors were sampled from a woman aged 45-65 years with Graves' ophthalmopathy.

Written as DNA, the CDR3 is TGCAGCGCCGCAAACGGGGGACAGCCCCAGCATTTT. Translated, it gives CSAANGGQPQHF. The genes are TRBV29-1 and TRBJ1-5; D possibly corresponds to TRBD1 (5 bases). The CDR3 has 12 residues. Germline CDR1 is SQVTM and CDR2 is ANQGSEA. V shed 7 bases and J shed 7 bases, with 14 bases lying between them.

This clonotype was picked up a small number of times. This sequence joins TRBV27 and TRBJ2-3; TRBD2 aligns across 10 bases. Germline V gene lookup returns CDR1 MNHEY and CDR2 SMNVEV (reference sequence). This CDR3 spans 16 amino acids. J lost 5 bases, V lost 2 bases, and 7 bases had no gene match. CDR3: CASSLRSGRAQDTQYF. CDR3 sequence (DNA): TGTGCCAGCAGTTTAAGGAGCGGGAGGGCCCAAGATACGCAGTATTTT.

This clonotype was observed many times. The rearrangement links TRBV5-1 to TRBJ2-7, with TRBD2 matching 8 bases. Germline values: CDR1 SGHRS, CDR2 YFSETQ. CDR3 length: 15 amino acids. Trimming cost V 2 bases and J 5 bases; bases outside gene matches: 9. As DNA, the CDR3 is TGCGCCAGCAGCTTTCGGGGGGGGCGCCTCGACGAGCAGTACTTC. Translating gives CASSFRGGRLDEQYF.

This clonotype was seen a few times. The CDR3 DNA reads as TGCAGTGCCAAGGACTTGCAGGATGGCTACACCTTC. Translation: CSAKDLQDGYTF. The rearrangement joins TRBV20-1 to TRBJ1-2; D gene ambiguous. Germline V gene data show CDR1 as DFQATT and CDR2 as SNEGSKA (reference sequence). The CDR3 totals 12 residues. With 6 bases removed from V and 6 bases from J, the gap between germline ends came to 14 bases.

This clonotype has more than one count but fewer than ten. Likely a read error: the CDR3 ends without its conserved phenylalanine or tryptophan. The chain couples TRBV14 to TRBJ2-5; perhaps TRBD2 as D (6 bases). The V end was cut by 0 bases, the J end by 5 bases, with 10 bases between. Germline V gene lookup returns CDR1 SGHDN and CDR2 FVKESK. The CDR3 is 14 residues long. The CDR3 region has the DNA TGTGCCAGCAGCCAAGATCGGGGGAGGGAGACCCAGTACCTC. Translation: CASSQDRGRETQYL.

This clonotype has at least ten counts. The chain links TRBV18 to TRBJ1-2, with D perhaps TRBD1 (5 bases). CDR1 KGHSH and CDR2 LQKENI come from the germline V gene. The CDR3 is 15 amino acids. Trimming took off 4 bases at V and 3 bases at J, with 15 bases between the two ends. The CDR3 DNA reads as TGTGCCAGCTCACGTGATAAGGGGCCAGACTATGGCTACACCTTC. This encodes CASSRDKGPDYGYTF.

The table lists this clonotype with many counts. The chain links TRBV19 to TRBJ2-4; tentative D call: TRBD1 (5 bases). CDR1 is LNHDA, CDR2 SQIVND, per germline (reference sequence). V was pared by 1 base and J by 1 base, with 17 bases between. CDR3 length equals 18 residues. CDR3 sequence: CASSIAVAGPSAKNIQYF. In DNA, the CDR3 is TGTGCCAGTAGTATAGCGGTGGCAGGGCCCTCCGCCAAAAACATTCAGTACTTC.

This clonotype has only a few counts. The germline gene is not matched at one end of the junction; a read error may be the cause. This chain's CDR3 is CASSHLGAGEVLF. The CDR3 nucleotides read TGTGCCAGCAGCCACCTCGGGGCGGGAGAAGTCCTCTTC. This chain links TRBV7-6 with TRBJ2-1; 7 bases agree with TRBD2. The germline V gene encodes CDR1 SGHVS and CDR2 FNYEAQ. This CDR3 contains 13 residues.

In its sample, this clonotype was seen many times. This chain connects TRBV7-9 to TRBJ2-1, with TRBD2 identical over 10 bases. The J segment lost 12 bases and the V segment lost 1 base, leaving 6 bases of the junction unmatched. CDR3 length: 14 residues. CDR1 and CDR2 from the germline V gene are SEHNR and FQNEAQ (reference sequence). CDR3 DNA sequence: TGTGCCAGCAGCTTAGGACTAGCGGGCGCGGTGCAGTTCTTC. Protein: CASSLGLAGAVQFF.

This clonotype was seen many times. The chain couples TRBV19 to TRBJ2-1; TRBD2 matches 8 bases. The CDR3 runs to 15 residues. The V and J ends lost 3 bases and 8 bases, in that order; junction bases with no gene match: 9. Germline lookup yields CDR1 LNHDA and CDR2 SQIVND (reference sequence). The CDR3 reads CASSIIAGSLDEQFF. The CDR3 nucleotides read TGTGCCAGTAGTATTATAGCGGGATCGCTCGATGAGCAGTTCTTC.

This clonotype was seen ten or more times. CDR3 sequence: CASSLGGDGETQYF. The CDR3 DNA reads as TGTGCCAGCAGTTTAGGAGGGGACGGGGAGACCCAGTACTTC. The chain employs TRBV28 and TRBJ2-5; possibly TRBD2 for D (6 bases). The ends were cut back, 2 bases at V and 5 bases at J, with 12 bases in the middle. Germline assignment: CDR1 MDHEN and CDR2 SYDVKM. The CDR3 sequence is 14 residues long.

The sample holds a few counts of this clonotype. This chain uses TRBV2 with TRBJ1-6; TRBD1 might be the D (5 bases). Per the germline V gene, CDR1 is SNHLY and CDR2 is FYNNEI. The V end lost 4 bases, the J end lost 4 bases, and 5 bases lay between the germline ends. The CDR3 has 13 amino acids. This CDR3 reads CASSGGYNSPLHF. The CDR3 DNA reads TGTGCCAGCAGTGGGGGGTATAATTCACCCCTCCACTTT. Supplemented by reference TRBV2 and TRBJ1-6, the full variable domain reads EPEVTQTPSHQVTQMGQEVILRCVPISNHLYFYWYRQILGQKVEFLVSFYNNEISEKSEIFDDQFSVERPDGSNFTLKIRSTKLEDSAMYFCASSGGYNSPLHFGNGTRLTVT.